This passage covers 25 T cell receptor beta chains from one sample sequenced in a study of blood T cell repertoires in COVID-19. Some clones are missing from TCRdb's copy, which holds only in-frame ones; the method was immunoSEQ multiplex PCR. The table includes about 140,000 clones, approximately 80% detected once. The source material was peripheral blood. The receptor set was obtained from a woman aged 60-75 years with acute or convalescent COVID-19.

The chain uses TRBV7-3 and TRBJ1-1, with TRBD1 identical over 9 bases. CDR1 is SGHTA, CDR2 FQGTGA, per germline. The length of the CDR3 is 14 residues. Trimming cost V 5 bases and J 4 bases; bases outside gene matches: 5. The CDR3 DNA sequence: TGTGCCAGCAGCCTAGACAGGGGGAGCACTGAAGCTTTCTTT. Translation: CASSLDRGSTEAFF.

J is TRBJ2-1 and V is TRBV23-1; TRBD1 agrees at 7 bases. TRBV23-1 is placed among ORFs of uncertain function. With V trimmed by 8 bases and J by 9 bases, 13 bases remained unmatched. This CDR3 contains 14 residues. The CDR3 nucleotides read TGCGCCAGCGCCTGCCCACAGGGGAACTTTGAGCAGTTCTTC. Translated: CASACPQGNFEQFF.

The chain employs TRBV6-4 and TRBJ2-1, with 13 bases fitting TRBD2. Trimming took 4 bases from V and 10 from J; bases not matched to a gene: 10. This CDR3 has 16 amino acids. Germline lookup yields CDR1 MRHNA and CDR2 SNTAGT. The DNA of the CDR3 is TGTGCCAGCAGTGGACCGGGACTAGCGGGAAACGAGGAGCAGTTCTTC. Protein product: CASSGPGLAGNEEQFF.

The rearrangement joins TRBV7-9 to TRBJ1-1; TRBD1 agrees at 7 bases. The CDR3 has 15 amino acids. Germline CDR1 and CDR2: SEHNR and FQNEAQ (reference sequence). The ends lost 5 bases at V and 4 bases at J; junction bases unmatched: 10. The CDR3 loop reads CASSPPSRGVTEAFF. The CDR3 nucleotides read TGTGCCAGCAGCCCCCCCTCCAGGGGGGTCACTGAAGCTTTCTTT.

The V call is TRBV30, the J call TRBJ2-1, with D perhaps TRBD2 (6 bases). Deletions cut 3 bases from V and 8 bases from J, with 26 bases between. The CDR3 extends over 17 amino acids. CDR1 is GTSNPN and CDR2 is SVGIG in the germline V gene (reference sequence). CDR3 loop: CAWRLGSGSGQGDEQFF. The CDR3 region has the DNA TGTGCCTGGAGGCTAGGCTCGGGTAGCGGACAAGGCGATGAGCAGTTCTTC.

The genes are TRBV27 and TRBJ2-2, with 9 bases identical to TRBD1. Unmatched junction bases numbered 4, after V lost 7 bases and J lost 7 bases. Looked up from germline, CDR1 is MNHEY and CDR2 is SMNVEV (reference sequence). There are 13 residues in the CDR3. DNA for the CDR3: TGTGCCAGCAAGGACAGGGGCTACGGGGAGCTGTTTTTT. The encoded protein is CASKDRGYGELFF.

The J gene is TRBJ2-6, the V gene TRBV5-1; D is possibly TRBD2 (5 bases). From germline, CDR1 is SGHRS and CDR2 YFSETQ. The V end was cut by 2 bases, the J end by 4 bases, with 13 bases between. This CDR3 is 16 amino acids long. The CDR3 DNA follows: TGCGCCAGCAGCTTCTTCGAGGGTTCCGGGGCCAACGTCCTGACTTTC. Encoded protein: CASSFFEGSGANVLTF.

The chain is built from TRBV13 and TRBJ2-2; no definite D call. The CDR3 runs to 14 residues. CDR1 is PRHDT and CDR2 is FYEKMQ in the germline V gene (reference sequence). Trimming pared 3 bases from V and 4 bases from J, leaving 9 bases between. CDR3 coding DNA: TGTGCCAGCAGCTTGAGAAGTGGCACCGGGGAGCTGTTTTTT. Protein sequence: CASSLRSGTGELFF.

The genes are TRBV11-2 and TRBJ2-1, with TRBD2 identical over 9 bases. Germline trimming cut 2 bases from V and 10 bases from J; bases unmatched to any gene: 12. Germline V gives CDR1 SGHAT, CDR2 FQNNGV. This CDR3 spans 16 amino acids. In DNA form, the CDR3 reads TGTGCCAGCAGCTTATCTTCCGGGACTAGCTTCAGGGAGCAGTTCTTC. This translates into CASSLSSGTSFREQFF.

This chain joins TRBV7-2 and TRBJ2-7; D is possibly TRBD2 (6 bases). The CDR3 runs to 14 residues. Trimming took off 8 bases at V and 4 bases at J, with 18 bases between the two ends. CDR1 SGHTA and CDR2 FQGNSA come from the germline V gene. The CDR3 DNA reads TGTGCCAGCGGGACCCCGGGACTCGCTTACGAGCAGTACTTC. Translation: CASGTPGLAYEQYF.

J is TRBJ2-1 and V is TRBV7-8; no definite D call. V was trimmed by 5 bases and J by 0 bases, leaving 5 bases between them. In germline, CDR1 is SGHVS, CDR2 FQNEAQ. There are 13 residues in the CDR3. The CDR3 coding sequence is TGTGCCAGCAGCCCGGGCTCCTACAATGAGCAGTTCTTC. Its protein is CASSPGSYNEQFF.

The chain employs TRBV5-1 and TRBJ2-4, with 9 bases identical to TRBD2. Looked up from germline, CDR1 is SGHRS and CDR2 is YFSETQ. V shed 2 bases and J 0 bases; nucleotides not matched to a gene: 12. The CDR3 covers 19 residues. The CDR3 sequence is CASSLEAGGPQLAKNIQYF. CDR3 coding DNA: TGCGCCAGCAGCTTAGAGGCGGGAGGGCCTCAACTAGCCAAAAACATTCAGTACTTC.

The chain combines TRBV18 with TRBJ2-6; 8 nucleotides match TRBD1. Germline CDR1 KGHSH, CDR2 LQKENI. V lost 5 bases to trimming and J lost 3 bases; unmatched junction nucleotides: 9. The CDR3 is 17 residues long. The CDR3 nucleotides are TGTGCCAGCTCATCGTCAGGGGGCGCCGATGGGGCCAACGTCCTGACTTTC. It is translated as CASSSSGGADGANVLTF. Using reference TRBV18 and TRBJ2-6 for the parts outside the CDR3, the full variable domain is NAGVMQNPRHLVRRRGQEARLRCSPMKGHSHVYWYRQLPEEGLKFMVYLQKENIIDESGMPKERFSAEFPKEGPSILRIQQVVRGDSAAYFCASSSSGGADGANVLTFGAGSRLTVL.

The rearrangement links TRBV2 to TRBJ2-2; 9 bases fit TRBD2. V shed 6 bases, J shed 8 bases, and the junction held 10 bases outside the gene matches. Per the germline V gene, CDR1 is SNHLY and CDR2 is FYNNEI. The CDR3 loop spans 15 amino acids. CDR3 protein: CASSATGLADGELFF. The CDR3 nucleotides read TGTGCCAGCAGCGCTACGGGACTAGCCGATGGGGAGCTGTTTTTT.

The J gene is TRBJ1-4, the V gene TRBV27, with D unresolved. Trimming took 7 bases from V and 6 from J, leaving 15 bases between them. Per germline, CDR1 MNHEY and CDR2 SMNVEV (reference sequence). CDR3 length: 14 amino acids. In nucleotides, the CDR3 is TGTGCCAGCAAATCCGGGGTGTATTATGAAAAACTGTTTTTT. Protein sequence: CASKSGVYYEKLFF.

This clone was recorded a few times. This chain connects TRBV7-2 to TRBJ1-2; TRBD1 aligns across 7 bases. The V gene end was trimmed by 5 bases and the J gene end by 5 bases; junction bases not matched to a gene: 8. Germline V gene data show CDR1 as SGHTA and CDR2 as FQGNSA. This CDR3 spans 14 amino acids. CDR3 in amino acids: CASSPGTVLYGYTF. In DNA form, the CDR3 reads TGTGCCAGCAGCCCCGGGACAGTTCTTTATGGCTACACCTTC.

This chain joins TRBV28 and TRBJ2-3, with unresolved D. This CDR3 comprises 13 residues. Germline V gene data show CDR1 as MDHEN and CDR2 as SYDVKM. Trimming removed 0 bases at V and 6 bases at J, with 7 bases between. The CDR3 sequence: CASSLWAGDTQYF. The DNA for the CDR3 is TGTGCCAGCAGTTTATGGGCCGGGGATACGCAGTATTTT.

This rearrangement joins TRBV27 to TRBJ1-1, with a possible D match to TRBD1 (6 bases). Germline assignment: CDR1 MNHEY and CDR2 SMNVEV (reference sequence). The CDR3 covers 12 residues. The V and J ends lost 5 bases and 8 bases respectively, with 12 bases between them. This CDR3 is CASSPTGLEAFF. CDR3 DNA sequence: TGTGCCAGCAGTCCCACAGGGCTAGAAGCTTTCTTT.

CDR3 protein: CAISESLAGADTQYF. The CDR3 DNA reads as TGTGCCATCAGTGAGTCGCTGGCGGGAGCAGATACGCAGTATTTT. The V and J genes are TRBV10-3 and TRBJ2-3, with TRBD2 matching over 7 bases. The CDR3 extends over 15 amino acids. Germline values: CDR1 ENHRY, CDR2 SYGVKD. J gave up 4 bases and V 0 bases, and 4 bases lay outside the gene matches.

The V call is TRBV27, the J call TRBJ2-5, with D possibly being TRBD2 (6 bases). Trimming took off 4 bases at V and 2 bases at J, with 20 bases between the two ends. Looked up from germline, CDR1 is MNHEY and CDR2 is SMNVEV (reference sequence). The CDR3 runs to 17 residues. CDR3 loop: CASSSYGSVIKQETQYF. The CDR3 region has the DNA TGTGCCAGCAGTTCCTACGGGAGCGTAATAAAGCAAGAGACCCAGTACTTC.

The gene calls are TRBV18 and TRBJ2-1, with D tentatively TRBD2 (6 bases). Trimming took 3 bases from V and 0 from J, leaving 18 bases between them. Germline V CDR1 and CDR2: KGHSH, LQKENI. This CDR3 has 18 residues. The chain's CDR3 is CASSPGLGGGPSYNEQFF. The DNA for the CDR3 is TGTGCCAGCTCACCCGGGTTGGGGGGTGGACCCTCCTACAATGAGCAGTTCTTC.

The rearrangement uses TRBV18 and TRBJ1-2; 12 bases are a match to TRBD1. Germline CDR1 and CDR2: KGHSH and LQKENI. CDR3 length: 15 residues. J lost 4 bases, V lost 4 bases, and 4 bases had no gene match. The CDR3, as DNA: TGTGCCAGCTCACAAAGGGACAGGGGGCCCTATGGCTACACCTTC. Translating gives CASSQRDRGPYGYTF.

The V gene is TRBV6-5, the J gene TRBJ2-7, with D perhaps TRBD2 (6 bases). Germline-derived CDR1 and CDR2 are MNHEY and SVGAGI. V was trimmed by 7 bases and J by 4 bases, leaving 17 bases between them. The CDR3 totals 14 residues. CDR3 loop: CASNMGGEAYEQYF. The CDR3 DNA follows: TGTGCCAGCAATATGGGGGGAGAGGCGTACGAGCAGTACTTC.

The CDR3 is CASSQDVREPQYF. The DNA for the CDR3 is TGTGCCAGCAGCCAAGATGTTCGGGAGCCCCAGTACTTC. V gene TRBV4-2 combines with J gene TRBJ2-5; TRBD2 might be the D (6 bases). CDR3 length: 13 residues. Trimming cost V 0 bases and J 9 bases, with 11 bases left between them. The germline V gene encodes CDR1 LGHNA and CDR2 YNFKEQ.

This clone was seen just once. This chain connects TRBV10-3 to TRBJ2-7; 13 bases are a match to TRBD2. V trimming: 5 bases; J trimming: 3 bases; junction bases outside the gene matches: 1. This CDR3 comprises 14 residues. The germline gives CDR1 ENHRY, CDR2 SYGVKD. DNA for the CDR3: TGTGCCATCAGTTGGACTAGCGGGAGCTACGAGCAGTACTTC. Its protein is CAISWTSGSYEQYF.